The 11 T cell receptor beta chains in this list originate from one sample, sequenced in a study of T cell changes during pregnancy in multiple sclerosis. Only in-frame clones appear in the TCRdb table, and some are missing; sequencing was by immunoSEQ multiplex PCR. The data show tens of thousands of clones, with about 90% seen just once and over 1% held by the top ten. Sequencing used peripheral blood, obtained after pregnancy. The receptors originated from a female donor in good health, enrolled as a control in a pregnancy study.

The gene calls are TRBV5-4 and TRBJ2-5; D may be TRBD1 (6 bases). Germline V CDR1 and CDR2: SGHNT, YYREEE (reference sequence). V was clipped by 4 bases and J by 5 bases, with 27 bases between them. The CDR3 sequence is 18 residues long. CDR3 loop: CASSPFLGPQGYGETQYF. Here the CDR3 DNA reads TGTGCCAGCAGCCCCTTCTTAGGCCCTCAGGGGTATGGTGAGACCCAGTACTTC. Drawing the rest from reference TRBV5-4 and TRBJ2-5, the complete variable domain is ETGVTQSPTHLIKTRGQQVTLRCSSQSGHNTVSWYQQALGQGPQFIFQYYREEENGRGNFPPRFSGLQFPNYSSELNVNALELDDSALYLCASSPFLGPQGYGETQYFGPGTRLLVL.

The genes are TRBV9 and TRBJ2-5; a possible D gene is TRBD1 (6 bases). Germline loops: CDR1 SGDLS, CDR2 YYNGEE. This CDR3 has 14 amino acids. Trimming cost V 3 bases and J 3 bases, with 12 bases left between them. Here the CDR3 DNA reads TGTGCCAGCAGCGACCGGGACACCAAAGAGACCCAGTACTTC. This sequence encodes CASSDRDTKETQYF.

The rearrangement uses TRBV28 and TRBJ2-1; 7 bases fit TRBD2. V was pared by 4 bases and J by 4 bases, with 10 bases of the junction left unmatched. From germline, CDR1 is MDHEN and CDR2 SYDVKM. The CDR3 extends over 16 amino acids. The CDR3: CASSSGGGPLYNEQFF. The CDR3 nucleotides are TGTGCCAGCAGTTCCGGGGGAGGGCCCTTATACAATGAGCAGTTCTTC.

This clone was observed once. CDR3 region: CASSQDGPDLNIQYF. The CDR3 DNA is TGTGCCAGCAGCCAAGATGGCCCAGATCTAAACATTCAGTACTTC. This chain joins TRBV4-2 and TRBJ2-4; no clear D. Deletions cut 0 bases from V and 6 bases from J, with 12 bases between. Germline values: CDR1 LGHNA, CDR2 YNFKEQ. The CDR3 runs to 15 residues.

V usage is TRBV30 and J usage is TRBJ1-1; possibly TRBD1 for D (6 bases). Germline CDR1 GTSNPN, CDR2 SVGIG (reference sequence). This CDR3 has 13 residues. V gave up 1 base and J gave up 0 bases, with 6 bases separating them. CDR3 sequence (DNA): TGTGCCTGGAGTGGACAGGTGAACACTGAAGCTTTCTTT. Its protein is CAWSGQVNTEAFF.

The V and J genes are TRBV28 and TRBJ2-2; 7 positions match TRBD1. Trimming at V came to 10 bases and at J to 4 bases, leaving 12 bases not matched to a gene. In germline, CDR1 is MDHEN, CDR2 SYDVKM. The CDR3 loop spans 15 amino acids. Written as DNA, the CDR3 is TGTGCCACCCACCCCCGACAGGGCGTCACCGGGGAGCTGTTTTTT. Translation gives CATHPRQGVTGELFF.

This clone was detected only once. The chain employs TRBV6-1 and TRBJ1-1; D is unresolved. V dropped 7 bases and J dropped 1 base, with 13 bases sitting between them. The CDR3 is 14 amino acids. In germline, CDR1 is MNHNS, CDR2 SASEGT. The CDR3 reads CASTPGPQNTEAFF. The CDR3 region has the DNA TGTGCCAGCACCCCGGGTCCACAGAACACTGAAGCTTTCTTT.

The chain joins TRBV1 to TRBJ2-5; whether TRBD2, the table's D call, matches the DNA was not checked. The J call may not be correct, given that the DNA end is closer to TRBJ2-7. TRBV1 is a known pseudogene. The CDR3 runs to 14 residues. The CDR3: CTSSARTSGYEQYF. The CDR3 DNA is TGCACCAGCAGCGCTCGGACTAGCGGTTACGAGCAGTACTTC.

The rearrangement uses TRBV4-2 and TRBJ2-1, with 11 bases that match TRBD2. With V trimmed by 0 bases and J by 2 bases, 0 bases remained unmatched. Germline V CDR1 and CDR2: LGHNA, YNFKEQ. The CDR3 consists of 16 residues. The CDR3, as DNA: TGTGCCAGCAGCCAAGATAGCGGGGGGGCCTACAATGAGCAGTTCTTC. Its translation is CASSQDSGGAYNEQFF.

The rearrangement uses TRBV2 and TRBJ1-1, with a weak D call TRBD1 (6 bases). Per the germline V gene, CDR1 is SNHLY and CDR2 is FYNNEI. The CDR3 consists of 13 residues. The ends were cut back, 5 bases at V and 5 bases at J, with 12 bases in the middle. For the CDR3, the DNA is TGTGCCAGCAGTACAGGGTTCGGGACTGAAGCTTTCTTT. It specifies CASSTGFGTEAFF.

This chain joins TRBV27 and TRBJ1-1; D is possibly TRBD1 (5 bases). V was pared by 6 bases and J by 4 bases, with 12 bases between. The CDR3 runs to 13 residues. The germline gives CDR1 MNHEY, CDR2 SMNVEV (reference sequence). The CDR3 is CASRAGVGTEAFF. The DNA for the CDR3 is TGTGCCAGCAGGGCGGGGGTGGGCACTGAAGCTTTCTTT.